This entry lists 10 T cell receptor beta chains sequenced from one sample in a study of shared clonotypes between healthy human individuals. This table comes from immunoSEQ multiplex PCR, and its TCRdb copy is limited to in-frame clones, with some not included. Of approximately 320,000 clones detected, roughly 84% appear once; the ten largest clones hold 15% to 20%. Source material: memory CD8+ T cells sorted from blood. Subset here: CD45RO+ cells pooled with CCR7-negative TemRA cells. The receptors were gathered from a man aged 18 to 30 in good health.

The sample holds a few counts of this clone. The CDR3 is CAWTTGEYSNEQFF. DNA of the CDR3: TGTGCCTGGACTACGGGCGAGTATAGCAATGAGCAGTTCTTC. The rearrangement joins TRBV30 to TRBJ2-1, with no clear D. V lost 4 bases to trimming and J lost 6 bases, with 16 bases between them. Germline V gives CDR1 GTSNPN, CDR2 SVGIG (reference sequence). The CDR3 has 14 residues.

The V and J genes are TRBV7-3 and TRBJ2-5, with D possibly being TRBD1 or TRBD2 (5 bases each). The CDR3 has 14 amino acids. The germline gives CDR1 SGHTA, CDR2 FQGTGA. V lost 1 base and J 5 bases, leaving 11 bases between the germline ends. CDR3 bases: TGTGCCAGCAGCTTAAACCCCGGGGACGAGACCCAGTACTTC. This codes for CASSLNPGDETQYF.

This rearrangement joins TRBV5-1 to TRBJ2-2; 8 nucleotides line up with TRBD2. V shed 0 bases, J shed 4 bases, and the junction held 2 bases outside the gene matches. Germline V lookup: CDR1 SGHRS, CDR2 YFSETQ. This CDR3 comprises 15 residues. The CDR3 DNA sequence: TGCGCCAGCAGCTTGGGGCTAGCGGGCACCGGGGAGCTGTTTTTT. It is translated as CASSLGLAGTGELFF.

The rearrangement joins TRBV5-4 to TRBJ1-1; no firm D call. Germline loops: CDR1 SGHNT, CDR2 YYREEE (reference sequence). CDR3 size: 16 residues. V was pared by 0 bases and J by 0 bases, with 12 bases between. CDR3 sequence (DNA): TGTGCCAGCAGCTTGGCCCCGGAAGACATGAACACTGAAGCTTTCTTT. Translation: CASSLAPEDMNTEAFF.

The rearrangement joins TRBV10-2 to TRBJ2-7; possible D gene TRBD1, 6 bases. Trimming pared 7 bases from V and 3 bases from J, leaving 16 bases between. The CDR3 is 14 residues long. The germline CDR1 and CDR2 sequences are WSHSY and SAAADI. CDR3 DNA: TGCGCCAGCAAACCAGGGGTTTCCGTCTACGAGCAGTACTTC. It is translated as CASKPGVSVYEQYF.

The chain's CDR3 is CASTNLQGNDYNEQFF. The DNA of the CDR3 is TGTGCCAGCACGAACCTCCAGGGAAATGACTACAATGAGCAGTTCTTC. The chain couples TRBV27 to TRBJ2-1; D might be TRBD1 (5 bases). The CDR3 has 16 amino acids. CDR1 MNHEY and CDR2 SMNVEV come from the germline V gene (reference sequence). V lost 7 bases, J lost 3 bases, and 19 bases lay in between.

CDR3 in amino acids: CASNPGGSTEAFF. CDR3 bases: TGTGCCAGCAACCCGGGAGGAAGCACTGAAGCTTTCTTT. The chain couples TRBV7-9 to TRBJ1-1, with D uncertain. Trimming took 7 bases from V and 4 from J, leaving 13 bases between them. The CDR3 runs 13 residues. Germline V gene data show CDR1 as SEHNR and CDR2 as FQNEAQ (reference sequence).

The gene calls are TRBV7-9 and TRBJ2-3; 7 bases are a match to TRBD2. The germline gives CDR1 SEHNR, CDR2 FQNEAQ (reference sequence). The CDR3 has 15 residues. V trimming: 7 bases; J trimming: 2 bases; junction bases outside the gene matches: 9. In nucleotides, the CDR3 is TGTGCCAGCACGGCCGGGACTATTCACACAGATACGCAGTATTTT. Translation gives CASTAGTIHTDTQYF.

The chain is built from TRBV14 and TRBJ2-7; TRBD1 matches 9 bases. The CDR3 consists of 17 residues. Germline CDR1 is SGHDN and CDR2 is FVKESK. With 0 bases clipped from V and 6 bases from J, the junction kept 12 bases outside the gene matches. The CDR3 sequence: CASSQDIGQGLLGEQYF. The CDR3 DNA is TGTGCCAGCAGCCAAGACATAGGACAGGGGTTGTTGGGCGAGCAGTACTTC. Full variable domain (missing parts from reference TRBV14 and TRBJ2-7): EAGVTQFPSHSVIEKGQTVTLRCDPISGHDNLYWYRRVMGKEIKFLLHFVKESKQDESGMPNNRFLAERTGGTYSTLKVQPAELEDSGVYFCASSQDIGQGLLGEQYFGPGTRLTVT.

The rearrangement uses TRBV6-5 and TRBJ2-7; D perhaps matches TRBD1 (5 bases). The V and J ends lost 3 bases and 4 bases respectively, with 10 bases between them. Germline CDR1 is MNHEY and CDR2 is SVGAGI. The CDR3 has 13 amino acids. CDR3: CASSYYQGYEQYF. Here the CDR3 DNA reads TGTGCCAGCAGTTATTACCAGGGTTACGAGCAGTACTTC.